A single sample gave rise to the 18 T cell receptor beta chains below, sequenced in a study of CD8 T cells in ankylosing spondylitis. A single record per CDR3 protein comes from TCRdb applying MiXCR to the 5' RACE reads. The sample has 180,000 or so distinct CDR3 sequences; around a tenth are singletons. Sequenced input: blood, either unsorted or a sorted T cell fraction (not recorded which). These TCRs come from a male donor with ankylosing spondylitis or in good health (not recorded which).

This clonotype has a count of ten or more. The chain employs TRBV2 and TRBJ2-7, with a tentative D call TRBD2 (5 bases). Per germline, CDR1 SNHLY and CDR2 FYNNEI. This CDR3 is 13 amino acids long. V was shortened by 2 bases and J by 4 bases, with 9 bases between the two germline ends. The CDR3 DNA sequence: TGTGCCAGCAGTGAACTAGCCCGATACGAGCAGTACTTC. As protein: CASSELARYEQYF.

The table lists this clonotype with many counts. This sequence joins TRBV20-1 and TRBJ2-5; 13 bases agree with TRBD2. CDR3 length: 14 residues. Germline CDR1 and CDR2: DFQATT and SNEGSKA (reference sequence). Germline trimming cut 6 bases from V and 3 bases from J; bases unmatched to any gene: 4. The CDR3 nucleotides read TGCAGTGCCCCGGGACTAGCGGGGAAAGAGACCCAGTACTTC. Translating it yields CSAPGLAGKETQYF.

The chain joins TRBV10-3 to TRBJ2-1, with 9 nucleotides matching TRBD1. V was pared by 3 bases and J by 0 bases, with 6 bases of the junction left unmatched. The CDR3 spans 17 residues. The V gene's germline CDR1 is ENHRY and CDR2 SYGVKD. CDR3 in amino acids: CAISEQGARYSYNEQFF. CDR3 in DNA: TGTGCCATCAGTGAACAGGGGGCTAGATACTCCTACAATGAGCAGTTCTTC.

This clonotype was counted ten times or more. The CDR3 region has the DNA TGCAGCGTCCAGGGGGCCGACTATGGCTACACCTTC. As protein: CSVQGADYGYTF. This chain joins TRBV29-1 and TRBJ1-2, with TRBD1 matching over 8 bases. Germline values: CDR1 SQVTM, CDR2 ANQGSEA. The CDR3 runs 12 residues. V was clipped by 6 bases and J by 3 bases; unmatched bases: 3.

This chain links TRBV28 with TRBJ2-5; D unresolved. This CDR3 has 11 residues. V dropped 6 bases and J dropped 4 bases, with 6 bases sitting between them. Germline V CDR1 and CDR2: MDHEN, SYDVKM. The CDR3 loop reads CASSGPETQYF. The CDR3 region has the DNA TGTGCCAGCAGCGGGCCAGAGACCCAGTACTTC.

The CDR3 protein is CASGSRPRWTQYF. The CDR3 DNA reads TGTGCCAGCGGCTCCAGGCCCCGGTGGACCCAGTACTTC. The chain carries TRBV5-8 and TRBJ2-5; D uncertain. CDR3 length: 13 residues. V dropped 7 bases and J dropped 7 bases, with 17 bases sitting between them. Germline V gene data show CDR1 as SGHTS and CDR2 as YDEGEE.

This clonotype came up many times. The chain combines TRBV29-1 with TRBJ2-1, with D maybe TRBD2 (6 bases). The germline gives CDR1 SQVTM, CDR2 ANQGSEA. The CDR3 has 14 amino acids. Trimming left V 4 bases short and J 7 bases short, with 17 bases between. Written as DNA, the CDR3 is TGCAGCGTTGTTCGCGGGGCCCCACGGAATGAGCAGTTCTTC. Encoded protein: CSVVRGAPRNEQFF.

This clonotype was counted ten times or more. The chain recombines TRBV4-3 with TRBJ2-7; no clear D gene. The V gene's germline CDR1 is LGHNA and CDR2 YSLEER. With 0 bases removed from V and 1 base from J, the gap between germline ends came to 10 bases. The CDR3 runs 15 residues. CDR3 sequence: CASSQDTLVSYEQYF. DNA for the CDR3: TGCGCCAGCAGCCAAGATACCCTAGTTTCCTACGAGCAGTACTTC.

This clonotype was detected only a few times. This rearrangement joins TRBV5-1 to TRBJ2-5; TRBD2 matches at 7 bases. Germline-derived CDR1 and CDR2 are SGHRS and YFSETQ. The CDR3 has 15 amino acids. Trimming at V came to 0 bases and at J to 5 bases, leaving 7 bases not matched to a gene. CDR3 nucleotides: TGCGCCAGCAGCTTGGGGGACTACCCCAGGGAGACCCAGTACTTC. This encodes CASSLGDYPRETQYF. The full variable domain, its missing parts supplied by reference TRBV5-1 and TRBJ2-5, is KAGVTQTPRYLIKTRGQQVTLSCSPISGHRSVSWYQQTPGQGLQFLFEYFSETQRNKGNFPGRFSGRQFSNSRSEMNVSTLELGDSALYLCASSLGDYPRETQYFGPGTRLLVL.

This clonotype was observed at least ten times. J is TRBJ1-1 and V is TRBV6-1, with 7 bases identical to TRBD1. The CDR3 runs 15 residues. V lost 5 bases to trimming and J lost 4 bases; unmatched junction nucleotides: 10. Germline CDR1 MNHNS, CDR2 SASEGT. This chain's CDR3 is CASSRSQGGSTEAFF. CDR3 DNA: TGTGCCAGCAGTCGCAGTCAGGGGGGGAGCACTGAAGCTTTCTTT.

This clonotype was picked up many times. The CDR3 protein is CSARGAYEQYF. The CDR3 coding sequence is TGCAGTGCTAGAGGGGCCTACGAGCAGTACTTC. The gene calls are TRBV20-1 and TRBJ2-7; D unclear. Between the trimmed V and J ends, which lost 1 base and 2 bases, there was a span of 3 bases. There are 11 residues in the CDR3. Germline CDR1 is DFQATT and CDR2 is SNEGSKA (reference sequence).

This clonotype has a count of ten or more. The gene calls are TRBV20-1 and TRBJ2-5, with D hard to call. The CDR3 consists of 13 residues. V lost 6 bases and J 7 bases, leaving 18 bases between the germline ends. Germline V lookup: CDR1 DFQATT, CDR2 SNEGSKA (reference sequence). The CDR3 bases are TGCAGTGCCCCCGGCGACGTATCGTGGACCCAGTACTTC. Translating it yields CSAPGDVSWTQYF.

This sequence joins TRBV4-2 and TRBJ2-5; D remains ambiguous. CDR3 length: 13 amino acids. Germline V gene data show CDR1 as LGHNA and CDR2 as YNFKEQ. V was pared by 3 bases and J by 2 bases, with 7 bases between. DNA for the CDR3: TGTGCCAGCAGCCAGTACGGTCAAGAGACCCAGTACTTC. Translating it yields CASSQYGQETQYF.

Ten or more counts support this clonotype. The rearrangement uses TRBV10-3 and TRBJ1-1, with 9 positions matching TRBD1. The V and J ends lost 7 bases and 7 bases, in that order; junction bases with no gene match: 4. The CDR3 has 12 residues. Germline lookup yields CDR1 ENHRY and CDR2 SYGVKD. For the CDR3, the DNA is TGTGCCATCACCGGGACAGGGCGTGAAGCTTTCTTT. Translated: CAITGTGREAFF.

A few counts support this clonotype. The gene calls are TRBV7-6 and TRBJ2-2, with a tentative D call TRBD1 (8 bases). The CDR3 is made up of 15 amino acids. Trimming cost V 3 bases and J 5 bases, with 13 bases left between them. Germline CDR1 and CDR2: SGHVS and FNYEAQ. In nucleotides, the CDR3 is TGTGCCAGCAGCTTCGACAGGGGAGGGACCGGGGAGCTGTTTTTT. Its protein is CASSFDRGGTGELFF.

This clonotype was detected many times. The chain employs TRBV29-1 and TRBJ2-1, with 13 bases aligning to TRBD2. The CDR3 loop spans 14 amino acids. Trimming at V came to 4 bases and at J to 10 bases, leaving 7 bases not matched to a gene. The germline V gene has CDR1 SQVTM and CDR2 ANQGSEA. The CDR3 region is CSVGTSGGALEQFF. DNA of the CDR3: TGCAGCGTTGGAACTAGCGGGGGGGCGTTAGAGCAGTTCTTC.

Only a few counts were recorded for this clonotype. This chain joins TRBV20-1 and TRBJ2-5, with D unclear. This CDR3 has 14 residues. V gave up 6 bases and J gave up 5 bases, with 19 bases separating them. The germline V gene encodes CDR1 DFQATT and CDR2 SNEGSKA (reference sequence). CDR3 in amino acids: CSARTSLGSETQYF. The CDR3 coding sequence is TGCAGTGCCCGCACCTCTCTAGGGTCGGAGACCCAGTACTTC.

The CDR3 spells CASTLPDRGPYEQYF. The CDR3 DNA is TGTGCCAGCACCCTACCCGACAGGGGACCCTACGAGCAGTACTTC. V and J are TRBV7-2 and TRBJ2-7, with 8 positions matching TRBD1. V lost 7 bases, J lost 2 bases, and 10 bases stayed unmatched. Per the germline V gene, CDR1 is SGHTA and CDR2 is FQGNSA. The CDR3 has 15 amino acids.